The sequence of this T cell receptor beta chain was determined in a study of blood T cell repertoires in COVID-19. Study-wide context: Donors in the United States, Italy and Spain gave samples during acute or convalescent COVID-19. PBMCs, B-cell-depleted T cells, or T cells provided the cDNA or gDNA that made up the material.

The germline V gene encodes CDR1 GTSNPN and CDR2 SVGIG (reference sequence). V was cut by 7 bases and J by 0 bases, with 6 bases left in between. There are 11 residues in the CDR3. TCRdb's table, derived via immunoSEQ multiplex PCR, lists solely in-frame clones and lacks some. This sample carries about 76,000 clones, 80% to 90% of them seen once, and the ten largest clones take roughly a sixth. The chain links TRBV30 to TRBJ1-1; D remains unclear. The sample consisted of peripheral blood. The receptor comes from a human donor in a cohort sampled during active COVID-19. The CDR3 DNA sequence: TGTGCCTTTAGCATGAACACTGAAGCTTTCTTT. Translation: CAFSMNTEAFF. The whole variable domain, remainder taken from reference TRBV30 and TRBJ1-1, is SQTIHQWPATLVQPVGSPLSLECTVEGTSNPNLYWYRQAAGRGLQLLFYSVGIGQISSEVPQNLSASRPQDRQFILSSKKLLLSDSGFYLCAFSMNTEAFFGQGTRLTVV.